The 7 T cell receptor beta chains below all came from one sample that was sequenced in a study of monozygotic twins with inflammatory bowel disease. TCRdb re-called the 5' RACE reads, yielding one record per CDR3 amino acid sequence without DNA. The sample table includes 140,000 to 150,000 distinct CDR3 sequences. The sequenced sample was blood. Receptors originate from a human donor with ulcerative colitis or Crohn's disease, or a healthy co-twin of an affected twin (not recorded which).

The chain employs TRBV12-3 or TRBV12-4 and TRBJ2-1; TCRdb names TRBD1, which stays unverified in the absence of DNA. The CDR3 totals 12 residues. CDR3: CASLTGLNEQFF.

The V gene is TRBV27, the J gene TRBJ1-1; TCRdb gives TRBD1 as the D gene, but with no DNA this cannot be confirmed. CDR3 length: 15 amino acids. In germline, CDR1 is MNHEY, CDR2 SMNVEV (reference sequence). CDR3: CASSLVQGKGTEAFF.

The rearrangement links TRBV5-1 to TRBJ1-2; as DNA is missing, the TRBD1 call by TCRdb cannot be tested. CDR1 is SGHRS and CDR2 is YFSETQ in the germline V gene. The CDR3 covers 15 residues. The CDR3 region is CASSSTPTEGAEDTF.

The V and J genes are TRBV5-1 and TRBJ1-1. The CDR3 covers 14 residues. Germline CDR1 reads SGHRS; CDR2 reads YFSETQ. The CDR3 sequence is CASSWTGDYTEAFF.

V is TRBV6-1 and J is TRBJ2-1. The CDR3 has 14 residues. Germline CDR1 is MNHNS and CDR2 is SASEGT. CDR3 loop: CASSQLVKWDEQFF.

The chain carries TRBV11-1 and TRBJ2-7; the TCRdb call, TRBD1, lacks DNA for checking. The V gene's germline CDR1 is SGHAT and CDR2 FQDESV (reference sequence). The CDR3 covers 13 residues. CDR3 residues: CASSPDRDYEQYF.

The chain carries TRBV30 and TRBJ2-7. The CDR3 spans 12 residues. Germline-derived CDR1 and CDR2 are GTSNPN and SVGIG (reference sequence). The CDR3 protein is CAWSLPGAEQYF.